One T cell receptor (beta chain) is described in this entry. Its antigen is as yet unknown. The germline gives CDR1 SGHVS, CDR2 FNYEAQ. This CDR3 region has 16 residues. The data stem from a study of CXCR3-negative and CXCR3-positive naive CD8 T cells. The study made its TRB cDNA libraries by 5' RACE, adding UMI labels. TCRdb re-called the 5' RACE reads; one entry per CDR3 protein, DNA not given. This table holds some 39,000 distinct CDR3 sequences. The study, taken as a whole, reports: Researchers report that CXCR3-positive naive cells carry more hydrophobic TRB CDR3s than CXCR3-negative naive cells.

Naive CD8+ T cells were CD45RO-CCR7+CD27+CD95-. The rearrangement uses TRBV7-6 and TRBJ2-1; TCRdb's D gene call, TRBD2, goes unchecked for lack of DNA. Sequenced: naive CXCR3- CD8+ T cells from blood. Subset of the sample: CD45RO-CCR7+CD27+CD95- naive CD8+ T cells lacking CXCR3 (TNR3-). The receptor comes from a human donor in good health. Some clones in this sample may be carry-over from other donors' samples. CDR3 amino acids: CASSLGGTSGNNEQFF.